A single sample gave rise to the 2 T cell receptor beta chains below, sequenced in a study of T cells after yellow fever vaccination. TCRdb re-called the 5' RACE reads through MiXCR, storing one row per CDR3 protein. The table has 300,000 to 400,000 distinct CDR3 sequences, approximately 4% seen once. The material sequenced was PBMCs, taken 5 days after the yellow fever booster vaccination. Every receptor here comes from a young man who received the YFV17D yellow fever vaccine.

This clonotype was recorded many times. The gene calls are TRBV7-2 and TRBJ2-1; D might be TRBD2 (6 bases). V was trimmed by 6 bases and J by 7 bases, leaving 16 bases between them. The germline gives CDR1 SGHTA, CDR2 FQGNSA. CDR3 length: 14 residues. CDR3 sequence: CASRRTTSGNEQFF. CDR3 bases: TGTGCCAGCAGGCGGACTACTTCGGGGAATGAGCAGTTCTTC.

This clonotype has a single count. Written as DNA, the CDR3 is TGTGCCAGCAGCCCTCCGGTTCAGCAGGGCGGGGTTGCCACTGGAAACACCATATATTTT. Translating it yields CASSPPVQQGGVATGNTIYF. V and J are TRBV7-9 and TRBJ1-3; the D gene is possibly TRBD1 (5 bases). Germline CDR1 and CDR2: SEHNR and FQNEAQ (reference sequence). The CDR3 is made up of 20 amino acids. V dropped 5 bases and J dropped 2 bases, with 28 bases sitting between them.